The present TCR beta chain was sequenced within a study of CD8+CD57+ T cells in acquired aplastic anemia. Study in general: Healthy donors averaged roughly 11 million reads for CD4+ cells.

The V gene's germline CDR1 is LNHNV and CDR2 YYDKDF (reference sequence). The V gene lost 5 bases and the J gene lost 1 base, with 13 bases spanning the gap. The CDR3 consists of 15 residues. This clonotype was detected many times. The antigen is not known. Study-wide results and limits: Patient and control CD8+ Simpson's diversity was not significantly different.

Genomic DNA constituted the template upon which TCR beta VDJ and CDR3 profiling was performed. TCRdb redid the calling of the reads with MiXCR, one entry per CDR3 protein. The data contain some 190,000 distinct CDR3 sequences, around 59% of them seen just once; the ten biggest clones take up about 15%. The chain joins TRBV15 to TRBJ2-3; D perhaps matches TRBD2 (5 bases). Sample: sorted CD4+, CD8+, or CD8+CD57+ T cells (not recorded which) from PBMCs. The source of this sequence is a human donor in good health, serving as a control. CDR3 sequence: CATSPTRERTDTQYF. For the CDR3, the DNA is TGTGCCACCAGCCCCACGAGGGAGCGCACAGATACGCAGTATTTT. Full variable domain (missing parts from reference TRBV15 and TRBJ2-3): DAMVIQNPRYQVTQFGKPVTLSCSQTLNHNVMYWYQQKSSQAPKLLFHYYDKDFNNEADTPDNFQSRRPNTSFCFLDIRSPGLGDTAMYLCATSPTRERTDTQYFGPGTRLTVL.